This T cell receptor beta chain was found in a study of cytomegalovirus exposure and HLA in healthy donors. Notes on the study in general: TCR beta chain V- and J-gene trimming was linked, in a later analysis, to a missense variant in DCLRE1C.

Details on this clone: The antigen is undetermined.

Amplification used 60 Vbeta primers and 13 Jbeta primers. Clones were sequenced by immunoSEQ multiplex PCR, and TCRdb holds only the in-frame ones, with some missing. The sample has 30,000 to 35,000 clones. This TCR derives from a woman aged 40 to 50 in good health and CMV-seropositive. Sample: PBMCs.

The CDR3 spells CASSSPAGGGETQYF. CDR3 coding DNA: TGCGCCAGCAGCTCGCCGGCAGGGGGCGGTGAGACCCAGTACTTC. The J gene is TRBJ2-5, the V gene TRBV5-1; TRBD1 agrees at 8 bases. Trimming at V came to 3 bases and at J to 5 bases, leaving 9 bases not matched to a gene. The germline gives CDR1 SGHRS, CDR2 YFSETQ. CDR3 length: 15 amino acids.